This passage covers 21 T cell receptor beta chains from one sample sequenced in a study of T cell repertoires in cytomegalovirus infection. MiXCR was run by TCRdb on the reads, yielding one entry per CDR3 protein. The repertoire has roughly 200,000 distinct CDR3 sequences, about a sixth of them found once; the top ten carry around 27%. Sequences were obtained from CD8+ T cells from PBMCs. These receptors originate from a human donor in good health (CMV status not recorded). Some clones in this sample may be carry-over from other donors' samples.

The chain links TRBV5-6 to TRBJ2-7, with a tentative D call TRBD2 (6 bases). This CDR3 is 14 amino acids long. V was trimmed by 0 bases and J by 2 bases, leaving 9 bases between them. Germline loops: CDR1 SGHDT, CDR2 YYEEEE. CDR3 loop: CASSLAASAYEQYF. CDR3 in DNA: TGTGCCAGCAGCTTGGCCGCTAGCGCCTACGAGCAGTACTTC.

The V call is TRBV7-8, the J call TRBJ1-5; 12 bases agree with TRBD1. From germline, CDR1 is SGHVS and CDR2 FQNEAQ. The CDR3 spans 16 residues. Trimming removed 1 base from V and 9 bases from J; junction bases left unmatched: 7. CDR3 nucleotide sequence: TGTGCCAGCAGCTTAGGGGGGACAGGGGGCTCGGGGCCCCAGCATTTT. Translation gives CASSLGGTGGSGPQHF.

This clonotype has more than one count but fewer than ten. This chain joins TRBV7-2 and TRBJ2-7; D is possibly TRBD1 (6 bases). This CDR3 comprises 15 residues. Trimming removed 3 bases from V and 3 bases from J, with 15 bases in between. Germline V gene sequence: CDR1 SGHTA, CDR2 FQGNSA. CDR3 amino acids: CASSFPRAGVYEQYF. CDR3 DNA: TGTGCCAGCAGCTTTCCCAGGGCAGGGGTCTACGAGCAGTACTTC.

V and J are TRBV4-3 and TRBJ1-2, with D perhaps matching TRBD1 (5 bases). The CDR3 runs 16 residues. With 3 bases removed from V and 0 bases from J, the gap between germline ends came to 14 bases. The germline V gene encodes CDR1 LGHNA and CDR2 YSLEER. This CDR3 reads CASSHNARTTNYGYTF. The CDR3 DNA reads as TGCGCCAGCAGCCATAATGCCAGGACAACTAACTATGGCTACACCTTC.

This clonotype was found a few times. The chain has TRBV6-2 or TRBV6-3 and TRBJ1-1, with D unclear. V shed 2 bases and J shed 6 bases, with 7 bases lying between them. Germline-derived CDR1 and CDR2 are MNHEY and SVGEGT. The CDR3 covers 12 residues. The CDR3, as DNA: TGTGCCAGCAGTTACATGAGGGCTGAAGCTTTCTTT. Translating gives CASSYMRAEAFF.

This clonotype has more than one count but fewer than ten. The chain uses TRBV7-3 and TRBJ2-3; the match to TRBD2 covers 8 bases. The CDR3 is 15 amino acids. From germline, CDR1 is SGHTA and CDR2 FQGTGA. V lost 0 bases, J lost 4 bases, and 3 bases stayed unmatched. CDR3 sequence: CASSLTGGVADTQYF. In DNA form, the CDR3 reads TGTGCCAGCAGCTTAACCGGGGGGGTGGCAGATACGCAGTATTTT.

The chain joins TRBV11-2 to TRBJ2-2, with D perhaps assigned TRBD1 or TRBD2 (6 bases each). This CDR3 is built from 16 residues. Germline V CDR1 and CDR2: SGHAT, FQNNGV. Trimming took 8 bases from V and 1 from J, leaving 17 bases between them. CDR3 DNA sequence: TGTGCCAGCCAGGACGTAGGGGGAGGGAACACCGGGGAGCTGTTTTTT. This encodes CASQDVGGGNTGELFF.

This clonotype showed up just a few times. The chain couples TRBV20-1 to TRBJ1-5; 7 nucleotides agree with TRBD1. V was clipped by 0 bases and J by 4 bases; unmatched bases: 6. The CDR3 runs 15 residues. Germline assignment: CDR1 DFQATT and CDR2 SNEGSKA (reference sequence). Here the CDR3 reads CSARDRAGGNQPQHF. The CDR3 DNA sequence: TGCAGTGCTAGAGATCGCGCAGGGGGTAATCAGCCCCAGCATTTT.

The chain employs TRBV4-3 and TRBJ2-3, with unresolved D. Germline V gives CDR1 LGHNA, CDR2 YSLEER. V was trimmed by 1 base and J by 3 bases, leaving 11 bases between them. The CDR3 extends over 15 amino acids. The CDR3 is CASSQVSSTTDTQYF. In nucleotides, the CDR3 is TGCGCCAGCAGCCAAGTCAGTAGCACGACAGATACGCAGTATTTT.

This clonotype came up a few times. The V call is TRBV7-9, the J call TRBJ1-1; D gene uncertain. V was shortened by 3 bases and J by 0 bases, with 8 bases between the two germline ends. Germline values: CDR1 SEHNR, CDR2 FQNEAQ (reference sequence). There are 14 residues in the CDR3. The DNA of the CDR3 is TGTGCCAGCAGCTTCGCGGGATTGAACACTGAAGCTTTCTTT. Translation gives CASSFAGLNTEAFF. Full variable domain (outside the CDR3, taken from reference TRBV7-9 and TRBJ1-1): DTGVSQNPRHKITKRGQNVTFRCDPISEHNRLYWYRQTLGQGPEFLTYFQNEAQLEKSRLLSDRFSAERPKGSFSTLEIQRTEQGDSAMYLCASSFAGLNTEAFFGQGTRLTVV.

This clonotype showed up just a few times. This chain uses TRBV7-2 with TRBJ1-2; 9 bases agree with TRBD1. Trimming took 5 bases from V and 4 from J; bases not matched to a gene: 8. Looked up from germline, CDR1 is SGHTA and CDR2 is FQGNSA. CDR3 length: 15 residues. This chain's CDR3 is CASSPGTGSGYGYTF. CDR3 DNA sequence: TGTGCCAGCAGCCCGGGGACAGGGAGCGGCTATGGCTACACCTTC.

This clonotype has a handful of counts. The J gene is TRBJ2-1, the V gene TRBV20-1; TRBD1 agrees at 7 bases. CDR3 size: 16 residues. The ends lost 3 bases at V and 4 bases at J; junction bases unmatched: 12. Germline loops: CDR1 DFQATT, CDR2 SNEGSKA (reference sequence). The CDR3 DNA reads TGCAGTGCTAGTCTCGAAGGGGGACAGATATACAATGAGCAGTTCTTC. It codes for CSASLEGGQIYNEQFF.

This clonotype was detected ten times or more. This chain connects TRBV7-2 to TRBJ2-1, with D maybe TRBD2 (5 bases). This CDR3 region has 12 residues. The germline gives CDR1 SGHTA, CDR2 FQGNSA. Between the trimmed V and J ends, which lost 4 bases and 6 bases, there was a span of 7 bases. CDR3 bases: TGTGCCAGCAGCTCCCTAGCCAATGAGCAGTTCTTC. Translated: CASSSLANEQFF.

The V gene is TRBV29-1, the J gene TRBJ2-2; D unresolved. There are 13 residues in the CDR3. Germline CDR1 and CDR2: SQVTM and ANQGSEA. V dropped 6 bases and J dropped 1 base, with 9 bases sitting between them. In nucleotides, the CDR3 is TGCAGCGTCCTCGCGGAGAACACCGGGGAGCTGTTTTTT. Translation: CSVLAENTGELFF.

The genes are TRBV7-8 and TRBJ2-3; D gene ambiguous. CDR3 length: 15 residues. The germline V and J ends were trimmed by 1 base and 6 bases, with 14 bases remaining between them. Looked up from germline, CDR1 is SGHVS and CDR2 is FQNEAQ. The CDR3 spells CASSLGALGRDTQYF. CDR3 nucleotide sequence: TGTGCCAGCAGCTTAGGGGCCCTCGGCAGGGATACGCAGTATTTT.

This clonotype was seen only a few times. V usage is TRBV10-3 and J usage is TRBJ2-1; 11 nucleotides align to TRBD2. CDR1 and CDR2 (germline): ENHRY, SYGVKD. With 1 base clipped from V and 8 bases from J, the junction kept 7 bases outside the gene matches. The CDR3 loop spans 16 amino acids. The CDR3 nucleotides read TGTGCCATCAGTGAGTTTAGCGGGGGGGCCCAGGATGAGCAGTTCTTC. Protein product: CAISEFSGGAQDEQFF.

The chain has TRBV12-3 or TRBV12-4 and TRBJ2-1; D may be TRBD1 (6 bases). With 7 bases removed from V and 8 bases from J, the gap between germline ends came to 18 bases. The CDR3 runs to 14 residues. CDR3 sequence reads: CASTDIGGSDEQFF. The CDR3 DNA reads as TGTGCCAGCACTGACATTGGGGGCTCGGATGAGCAGTTCTTC.

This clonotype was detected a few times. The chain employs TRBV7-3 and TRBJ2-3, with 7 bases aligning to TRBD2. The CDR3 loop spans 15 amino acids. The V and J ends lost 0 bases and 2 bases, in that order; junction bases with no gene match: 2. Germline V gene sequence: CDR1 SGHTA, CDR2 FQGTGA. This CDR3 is CASSLTSGATDTQYF. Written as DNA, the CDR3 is TGTGCCAGCAGCTTAACCAGCGGGGCCACAGATACGCAGTATTTT.

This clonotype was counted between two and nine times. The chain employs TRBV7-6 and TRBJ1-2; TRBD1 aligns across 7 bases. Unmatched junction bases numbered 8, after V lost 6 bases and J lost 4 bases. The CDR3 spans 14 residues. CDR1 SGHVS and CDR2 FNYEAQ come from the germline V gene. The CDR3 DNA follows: TGTGCCAGCAGTTCAGGGGGTTTGTTCTATGGCTACACCTTC. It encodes CASSSGGLFYGYTF.

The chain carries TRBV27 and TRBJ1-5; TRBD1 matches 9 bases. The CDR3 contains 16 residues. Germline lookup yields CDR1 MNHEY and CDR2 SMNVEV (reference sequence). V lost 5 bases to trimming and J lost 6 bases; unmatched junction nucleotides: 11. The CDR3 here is CASSPIGTGPRQPQHF. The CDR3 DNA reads TGTGCCAGCAGTCCCATCGGGACAGGGCCGCGTCAGCCCCAGCATTTT.

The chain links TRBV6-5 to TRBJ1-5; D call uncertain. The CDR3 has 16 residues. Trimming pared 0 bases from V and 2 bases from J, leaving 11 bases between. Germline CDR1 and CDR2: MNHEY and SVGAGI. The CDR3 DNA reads TGTGCCAGCAGTTACTCGGGCCTGAGGGGCAATCAGCCCCAGCATTTT. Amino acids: CASSYSGLRGNQPQHF.